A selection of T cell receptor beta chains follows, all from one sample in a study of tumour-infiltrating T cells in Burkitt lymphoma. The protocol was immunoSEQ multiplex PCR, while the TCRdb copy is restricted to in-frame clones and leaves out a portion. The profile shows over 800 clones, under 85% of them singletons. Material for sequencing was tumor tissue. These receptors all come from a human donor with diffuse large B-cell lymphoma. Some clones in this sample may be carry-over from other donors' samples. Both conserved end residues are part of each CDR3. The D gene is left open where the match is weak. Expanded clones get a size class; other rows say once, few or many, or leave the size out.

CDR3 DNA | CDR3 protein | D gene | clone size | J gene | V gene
TGCAGCGTTGCCCAGCGGGCCCAAGAGACCCAGTACTTC | CSVAQRAQETQYF | - | - | TRBJ2-5 | TRBV29-1
TGTGCCTGGAGCTTAGGGGGTGTGGACACCATATATTTT | CAWSLGGVDTIYF | - | - | TRBJ1-3 | TRBV30
TGTGCCAGTAGTATAGTGGGGGACGAGCAGTTCTTC | CASSIVGDEQFF | - | - | TRBJ2-1 | TRBV19
TGTGCCAGCAGCCCGTGGGGAGGAGGAAACACCATATATTTT | CASSPWGGGNTIYF | - | - | TRBJ1-3 | TRBV5-4
TGCGCCAGCAGCCAGGCCGGACAGACCTCTGGAAACACCATATATTTT | CASSQAGQTSGNTIYF | - | - | TRBJ1-3 | TRBV4-1
TGTGCCAGCAGCTTGGCAGGGGTACCTGAAGCTTTCTTT | CASSLAGVPEAFF | - | - | TRBJ1-1 | TRBV5-4
TGTGCTAGTGGTAAGACCGAGTGGGACAGCTCCTACAATGAGCAGTTCTTC | CASGKTEWDSSYNEQFF | TRBD1 | - | TRBJ2-1 | TRBV12-5
TGTGCCAGCAGTTTGACTCAGAACTACGAGCAGTACTTC | CASSLTQNYEQYF | - | - | TRBJ2-7 | TRBV28
TGTGCCAGCCTACGGGACCGAGTCGTAAATCAGCCCCAGCATTTT | CASLRDRVVNQPQHF | - | - | TRBJ1-5 | TRBV2
TGTGCCACCAGCCCTGGTTCCCCTGCTCTCGAGCAGTACTTC | CATSPGSPALEQYF | - | - | TRBJ2-7 | TRBV15
TGTGCCAGTAAGGGGTTCACCGGGGAGCTGTTTTTT | CASKGFTGELFF | - | - | TRBJ2-2 | TRBV27
TGTGCCAGCAGCGGTGGGAGGGCAGAGACCCAGTACTTC | CASSGGRAETQYF | TRBD2 | - | TRBJ2-5 | TRBV5-6
TGTGCCATCAGTGAAGCCGGGACAGTAGATAGCAATCAGCCCCAGCATTTT | CAISEAGTVDSNQPQHF | TRBD1 | - | TRBJ1-5 | TRBV10-3
TGTGCCAGTAGTTACAGGGGAGGTGAAAAACTGTTTTTT | CASSYRGGEKLFF | TRBD1 | - | TRBJ1-4 | TRBV19
TGTGCCTGGAGAAGGGAGTCACCCCTCCACTTT | CAWRRESPLHF | - | once | TRBJ1-6 | TRBV30
TGTGCCAGCAGCCGATTACCTTCCCGGACAGGGGCCTACGAGCAGTACTTC | CASSRLPSRTGAYEQYF | TRBD1 | - | TRBJ2-7 | TRBV7-2
TGTGCCAGCAGTTTATCCCCTGTTGCAACTAATGAAAAACTGTTTTTT | CASSLSPVATNEKLFF | - | - | TRBJ1-4 | TRBV28
TGCGCCAGCAGCTCCATCGGGTCCCCACTGGGTGGCTACACCTTC | CASSSIGSPLGGYTF | - | hyperexpanded | TRBJ1-2 | TRBV5-1
TGTGCCAGCAGCGTACCAGTGGACACTGAAGCTTTCTTT | CASSVPVDTEAFF | - | large | TRBJ1-1 | TRBV27
TGCGCCAGCAGCCAAGCCGGGACTAGCGGGAAATCTCCATACGAGCAGTACTTC | CASSQAGTSGKSPYEQYF | TRBD2 | few | TRBJ2-7 | TRBV4-3
TGTGCCAGCAGCTTAGTTGTATCCGGGGCATCTGGAAACACCATATATTTT | CASSLVVSGASGNTIYF | - | - | TRBJ1-3 | TRBV7-9
TGTGCCAGCAGTGAAACGGGGGCTTTCTTT | CASSETGAFF | - | - | TRBJ1-1 | TRBV6-1
TGTGCCAGCAGTACCCCGGGTTCGAAGGAGCAGTACTTC | CASSTPGSKEQYF | - | few | TRBJ2-7 | TRBV27
TGCGCCAGCAGTCCAGACAGGGGCTATGGCTACACCTTC | CASSPDRGYGYTF | TRBD1 | - | TRBJ1-2 | TRBV5-1
TGTGCCAGCAGCCTACAGGGCTATGGCTACACCTTC | CASSLQGYGYTF | - | - | TRBJ1-2 | TRBV27
TGTGCCAGTAGTCCCGGGGGAGCCCGCTACGAGCAGTACTTC | CASSPGGARYEQYF | - | - | TRBJ2-7 | TRBV19
TGCGCCAGCAGCCAAGATGCGGGGAGCGAGACCTTCACAGATACGCAGTATTTT | CASSQDAGSETFTDTQYF | - | once | TRBJ2-3 | TRBV4-3
TGCGCCAGCAGCTTGAGGGGGAACTATGGCTACACCTTC | CASSLRGNYGYTF | - | - | TRBJ1-2 | TRBV5-1
TGTGCCAGCACATTCACAGGGAGCTCCTACAATGAGCAGTTCTTC | CASTFTGSSYNEQFF | - | - | TRBJ2-1 | TRBV27
TGTGCCAGCAGCTTAGTAGGTCAGTTAAGGAGCTCACCCCTCCACTTT | CASSLVGQLRSSPLHF | - | - | TRBJ1-6 | TRBV7-9